This T cell receptor (beta chain) emerged from a study of T cell responses to AZD1222 COVID-19 vaccine. Assay used: immunoSEQ multiplex PCR; TCRdb lists only in-frame clones, some missing. Altogether over 75,000 clones are present, roughly 90% being singletons, with the ten largest covering approximately 2.1%. In regard to this clone: Its specificity is unknown.

Germline loops: CDR1 SQVTM, CDR2 ANQGSEA. Trimming cost V 5 bases and J 8 bases, with 18 bases left between them. The CDR3 loop spans 13 amino acids. Findings and limits, study-wide: Clonal diversity was possibly underestimated; the donors were predominantly white British and more often female. Repertoires were obtained only post-peak T cell response. Recipients of AZD1222 seropositive at baseline numbered only 5 or 6.

This receptor was taken from an adult in good health. V is TRBV29-1 and J is TRBJ1-2; D gene unclear. The material sequenced was peripheral blood, taken on day 0 of AZD1222 vaccination. In nucleotides, the CDR3 is TGCAGCGTTCGTGCCGTGTCGGGAGGAGGCTACACCTTC. This translates into CSVRAVSGGGYTF. Full variable domain (remainder filled in from reference TRBV29-1 and TRBJ1-2): SAVISQKPSRDICQRGTSLTIQCQVDSQVTMMFWYRQQPGQSLTLIATANQGSEATYESGFVIDKFPISRPNLTFSTLTVSNMSPEDSSIYLCSVRAVSGGGYTFGSGTRLTVV.